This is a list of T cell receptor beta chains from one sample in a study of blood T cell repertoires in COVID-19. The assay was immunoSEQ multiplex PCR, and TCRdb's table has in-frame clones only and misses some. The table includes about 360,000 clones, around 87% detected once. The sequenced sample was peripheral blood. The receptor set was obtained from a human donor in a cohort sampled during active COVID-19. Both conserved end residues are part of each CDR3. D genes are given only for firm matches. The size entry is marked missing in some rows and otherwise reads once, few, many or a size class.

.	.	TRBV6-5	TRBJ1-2	TGTGCCAGCAGTTACTCCCCCGGAGGTTATTATGGCTACACCTTC	CASSYSPGGYYGYTF
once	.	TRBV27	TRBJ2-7	TGTGCCAGCAGTTTAGCGGGTGTGGCCTACGAGCAGTACTTC	CASSLAGVAYEQYF
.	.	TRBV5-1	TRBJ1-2	TGCGCCAGCAGCTCCGAAGCTGACAGTGGCTACACCTTC	CASSSEADSGYTF
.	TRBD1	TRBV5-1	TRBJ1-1	TGCGCCAGCAGCATGGGGACAGGCGGTCCCTATTTGATCACTGAAGCTTTCTTT	CASSMGTGGPYLITEAFF
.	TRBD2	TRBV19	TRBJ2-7	TGTGCCAGTAGTAGAGAGGCGGGAGGGTACGAGCAGTACTTC	CASSREAGGYEQYF
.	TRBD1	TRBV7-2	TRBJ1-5	TGTGCCAGCAGCTTCACCGGGACAGGGTCCCTTTATAGCAATCAGCCCCAGCATTTT	CASSFTGTGSLYSNQPQHF
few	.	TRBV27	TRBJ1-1	TGTGCCAGCAGTTTATCACCGGGGAACACTGAAGCTTTCTTT	CASSLSPGNTEAFF
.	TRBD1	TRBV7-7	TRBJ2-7	TGTGCTAGCAGCTTCTGGACAGGGAGTCCCTACGAGCAGTACTTC	CASSFWTGSPYEQYF
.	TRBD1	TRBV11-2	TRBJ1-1	TGTGCCAGCAGCTCATACGGGACAGGGACCTGGAACACTGAAGCTTTCTTT	CASSSYGTGTWNTEAFF
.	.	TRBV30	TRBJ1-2	TGTGCCTGGAGGCCCCCACAGGGAATTAACACCTTC	CAWRPPQGINTF
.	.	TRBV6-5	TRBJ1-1	TGTGCCAGCAGTTACTCGAGATCGAGCACTGAAGCTTTCTTT	CASSYSRSSTEAFF
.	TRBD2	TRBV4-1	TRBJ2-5	TGCGCCAGCAGCCAAGAGAGGAGGGTTACTAGCGGGAGGCCGAGGGAGACCCAGTACTTC	CASSQERRVTSGRPRETQYF
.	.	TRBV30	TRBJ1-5	TGTGCCTGGAGGCAGGACTTAAATCAGCCCCAGCATTTT	CAWRQDLNQPQHF
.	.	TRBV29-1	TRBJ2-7	TGCAGCGTTGAAGATCTCAGGGACACAACCTACGAGCAGTACTTC	CSVEDLRDTTYEQYF
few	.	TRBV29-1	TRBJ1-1	TGCAGCGTGGGAGAGGGCAGCGGCACTGAAGCTTTCTTT	CSVGEGSGTEAFF
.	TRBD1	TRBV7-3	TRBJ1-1	TGTGCCAGCAGCTCGACAGGGATGTCCGACACTGAAGCTTTCTTT	CASSSTGMSDTEAFF
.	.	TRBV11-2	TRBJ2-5	TGTGCCAGCAGCTTCATAACTTCAGGGGCCGGGGAGACCCAGTACTTC	CASSFITSGAGETQYF
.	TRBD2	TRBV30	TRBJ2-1	TGTGCCTGGAGTTTGACTAGCGGGATAGAGTGGGATGAGCAGTTCTTC	CAWSLTSGIEWDEQFF
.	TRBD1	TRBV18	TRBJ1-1	TGTGCCAGCTCACCGGGACAGGGGGTGAACACTGAAGCTTTCTTT	CASSPGQGVNTEAFF
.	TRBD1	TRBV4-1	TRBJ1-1	TGCGCCAGCAGCCAACCGGGACAGGGTCGTAACACTGAAGCTTTCTTT	CASSQPGQGRNTEAFF
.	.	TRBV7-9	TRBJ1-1	TGTGCCAGCAGCTTACACAGAGAAGCTTTCTTT	CASSLHREAFF
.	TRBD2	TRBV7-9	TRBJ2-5	TGTGCCAGCAGCTTAGGTCGTCTAGCGGGAGTGGGGGAGACCCAGTACTTC	CASSLGRLAGVGETQYF
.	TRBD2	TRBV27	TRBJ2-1	TGTGCCAGCACCAAAATCGGGGGGGCCAATGAGCAGTTCTTC	CASTKIGGANEQFF
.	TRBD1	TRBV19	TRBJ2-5	TGTGCCAGTAGTATGTCCAGGGGGCGCGGGGAGACCCAGTACTTC	CASSMSRGRGETQYF
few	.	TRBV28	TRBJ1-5	TGTGCCAGCAGTTTAGGGGAGCACAATCAGCCCCAGCATTTT	CASSLGEHNQPQHF
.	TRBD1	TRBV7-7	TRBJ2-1	TGTGCTAGCAGTCGGACAGGGGATGGCAATGAGCAGTTCTTC	CASSRTGDGNEQFF
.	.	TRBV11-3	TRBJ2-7	TGTGCCAGCAGCGGGCAACAGGGCAATCGAGACGAGCAGTACTTC	CASSGQQGNRDEQYF
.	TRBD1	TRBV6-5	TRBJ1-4	TGTGCCAGCAGCCCGGCCGACAGGGGTGAAAAACTGTTTTTT	CASSPADRGEKLFF
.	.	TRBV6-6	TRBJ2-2	TGTGCCAGCACTTCTCTTGCGAGCGGGGAGCTGTTTTTT	CASTSLASGELFF
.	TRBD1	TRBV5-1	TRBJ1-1	TGCGCCAGCAGCTTCGGACAGGGGGTTTATGCTGAAGCTTTCTTT	CASSFGQGVYAEAFF
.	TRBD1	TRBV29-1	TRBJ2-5	TGCAGCGTCGTCCCGGGACAGCAAATGTACCAAGAGACCCAGTACTTC	CSVVPGQQMYQETQYF
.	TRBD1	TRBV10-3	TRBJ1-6	TGTGCCATCAGTGAGTCTCTCCTCAGGACAGGGGATTCACCCCTCCACTTT	CAISESLLRTGDSPLHF
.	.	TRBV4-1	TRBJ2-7	TGCGCCAGCAGCCAAGAACTGGGGGCAGTGGCGGGCGAGCAGTACTTC	CASSQELGAVAGEQYF
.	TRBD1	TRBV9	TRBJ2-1	TGTGCCAGCAGCATACAGGGGGATCCGACAGGTGAGCAGTTCTTC	CASSIQGDPTGEQFF
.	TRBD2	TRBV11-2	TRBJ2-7	TGTGCCAGCAGCTTATCCCGGGAGGCATACGAGCAGTACTTC	CASSLSREAYEQYF
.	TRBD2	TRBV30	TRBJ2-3	TGTGCCTGGAGTGGACTAGCGGGGGGGCCAGATACGCAGTATTTT	CAWSGLAGGPDTQYF
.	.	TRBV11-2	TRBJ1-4	TGTGCCAGCAGCCCCAAATCTGGGGGAGGCACTAATGAAAAACTGTTTTTT	CASSPKSGGGTNEKLFF
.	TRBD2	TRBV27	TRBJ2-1	TGTGCCAGCATCCCTCTAGCGGGAGGGCCTCTGGATGAGCAGTTCTTC	CASIPLAGGPLDEQFF
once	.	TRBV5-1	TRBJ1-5	TGCGCCAGCAGCCCGGGACAACCAGGCGGGCCCCAGCATTTT	CASSPGQPGGPQHF
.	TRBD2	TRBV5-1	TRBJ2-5	TGCGCCAGCAGCTTGGAAGGGGGCCCGGGACTAGCGGGGCAAGAGACCCAGTACTTC	CASSLEGGPGLAGQETQYF
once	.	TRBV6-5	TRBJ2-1	TGTGCCAGCAGTTACTCGAAGCAGGTATGGTTCTTC	CASSYSKQVWFF
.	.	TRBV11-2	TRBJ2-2	TGTGCCAGCAGCTTAGCCGGGGTAGCCGGCGGGGAGCTGTTTTTT	CASSLAGVAGGELFF
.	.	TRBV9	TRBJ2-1	TGTGCCAGCAGCCCCAGTGGGAGCCACAATGAGCAGTTCTTC	CASSPSGSHNEQFF
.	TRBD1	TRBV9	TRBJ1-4	TGTGCCAGCAGCCCTATGGGACAGGGAAAAGAAAAACTGTTTTTT	CASSPMGQGKEKLFF
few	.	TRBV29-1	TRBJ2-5	TGCAGCGTTGCTCTCCAAGAGACCCAGTACTTC	CSVALQETQYF
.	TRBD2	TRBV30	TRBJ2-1	TGTGCCTGGAGTGTATATAGGGGACTAGCGGGGGGGCCAAGGAATGAGCAGTTCTTC	CAWSVYRGLAGGPRNEQFF